This T cell receptor (beta chain) stems from a study of T-cell memory formation after mild COVID-19. The CDR3 consists of 16 residues. The germline gives CDR1 SGDLS, CDR2 YYNGEE. TCRdb reanalysed the 5' RACE reads using MiXCR and keeps one entry per CDR3 protein. The sample includes some 68,000 distinct CDR3 sequences, 15% to 20% of them seen just once. A word on this clonotype: Its antigen is unknown. The junction shows a germline mismatch at one end, possibly a read error.

General study points: Contracting clones from day 15 to 85 showed balanced CD4/CD8; later expanders favored CD4+.

The clonotype comes from an adult woman who had mild COVID-19 (a few samples of this study predate the infection). Cell type and time point are not known. The chain combines TRBV9 with TRBJ2-5, with 11 bases lining up with TRBD2. Sequencing input: PBMCs or a T cell subset sorted from them (not recorded which). Here the CDR3 DNA reads TGTGCCAGCAGCGCCGGGACTAGCGGACTCCAAGGGACCCAGTACTTC. Translation: CASSAGTSGLQGTQYF.